This record covers a single T cell receptor (beta chain). Its cognate antigen has yet to be identified. Qualities for individual bases were not recorded, and no much larger clone is one base off. The cohort comprised some 700 healthy bone marrow donors. At the time of sampling, all cohort members were nominally healthy, though unrecorded immune exposures were likely present. The donor tested CMV seronegative and was one of the 352 seronegative cohort members. A peripheral blood sample was collected from each donor, and TCR beta sequencing was performed on peripheral blood mononuclear cells. Genomic DNA was extracted from the blood cell samples with the Qiagen DNeasy Blood Extraction Kit. The data were obtained in a study of cytomegalovirus exposure and HLA in healthy donors (dated by TCRdb to about 2017). In the study overall: An earlier analysis of roughly 630 of the donors reported 250 to 300 Gb of sequence data and 117 million unique TCR beta sequences from about 179 million T cells. An early release covering roughly 600 HLA-typed donors comprised approximately 300 gigabases of sequencing data and around 86 million unique TCR sequences. The genetic ancestry cluster associated with self-reported Caucasian donors included roughly four fifths of the approximately 430 genotyped donors. The aim of the study was to test whether cataloging public T cell receptors could identify signatures of past pathogen exposure. Using immunosequencing, the study profiled T cell repertoires from 500 to 800 subjects and related those repertoires to cytomegalovirus serostatus. A separate validation cohort of over 95 different subjects was used in addition to the roughly 670-subject first cohort. The study combined high-throughput TCR immunosequencing, statistical association of individual TCRs with disease status, and machine learning to predict cytomegalovirus infection status. To study patterns of TCR occurrence, a later analysis re-analyzed previously published TCR beta repertoires from more than 550 donors and added high-resolution HLA genotyping. Rather than using new phenotypic data, the later analysis identified candidate immune exposures from TCR beta sequences and from how often those sequences occurred across donors. In an earlier analysis of roughly 580 of the donors, high-throughput TCR beta sequencing was used to judge whether each TCR beta V gene segment behaved as functional or pseudogenic. Donor age, sex, ethnicity and CMV serostatus were compiled together with the repertoire data. A later genetic analysis took genome-wide SNP genotypes for about 55% of the 666 donors and used that subset as a discovery cohort. All discovery cohort repertoires had been generated on a single sequencing platform. Both class I and class II loci were covered by HLA typing, at four-digit resolution. The number of donors typed differed by locus, with roughly 629-640 for A, B, C, DRB1 and DQB1, approximately 500 for DQA1, some 570 for DPA1, and around 450 for DPB1. Roughly 5 DR-DQ haplotypes were treated as single units for association and clustering because of strong linkage in the cohort. On average, 235,054 unique TCR beta nucleotide sequences were sequenced per donor among about 400 genotyped donors of the cohort, with 15% to 20% of those sequences being non-productive. General findings and caveats noted by the study authors: A later analysis found that most CMV-associated TCR beta chains appeared HLA-restricted, with HLA associations seemingly driven largely by CMV exposure. In a later analysis, 16,951 TCR beta sequences were associated with specific HLA alleles at a false discovery rate of 0.05. A later analysis found that TCR association rates varied across HLA loci, with DRB1 alleles showing the most associated TCRs and HLA-C alleles the fewest. A further reported finding was that TCR beta sequences accurately predicted the HLA-A and HLA-B alleles for most subjects in the first cohort. In a later genetic analysis, fewer N-insertions in productive TCRs were reported among donors in an Asian-associated ancestry cluster than the roughly 700-donor mean. The only immune exposure information available for the cohort was CMV serostatus. In this cohort, only TCR beta chains were sequenced, and detectable features were limited by the absence of alpha or paired-chain data. A group of highly shared sequence variants was considered likely to be a technical artifact of the sequencing pipeline. Most TCR sequences were observed very rarely across donors, whereas some public TCRs were present in many individuals. The 87-base-pair reads could not distinguish some IMGT-functional V segments, including TRBV6-2 and TRBV6-3, so those segments were excluded. In a later genetic analysis, a missense DCLRE1C variant was associated with V-gene and J-gene trimming of TCR beta chains, and the association was replicated in an independent cohort. A few of the identified cytomegalovirus-associated TCR beta chains were confirmed in vitro to be specific for cytomegalovirus antigens. According to a later analysis, parvovirus B19, influenza, CMV and Epstein-Barr virus appeared linked to several top co-occurrence clusters. In an earlier analysis of some 500 of the donors, most TCR beta V segments were observed in productive rearrangements about 90% or about 30% of the time, broadly matching IMGT annotations. Roughly uniform sequencing depth across donors was assumed in presence/absence analyses, although this assumption may not hold. Because HLA typing was missing for some donors at each locus, association tests included only the typed subset. Cytomegalovirus status was reported to be diagnosed by the classifier with high specificity and sensitivity in both the original and validation cohorts. In a later analysis, HLA-associated TCR beta chains showed more clonal expansion and lower generation probabilities than non-associated chains that were equally common. When HLA alleles, especially DR and DQ, strongly co-occurred, attributing TCR associations to individual alleles was difficult. The authors suggested that the approach could potentially be extended to other disease states and immunological phenotypes. Correlated functional status among segregating V segments might be attributable to linkage disequilibrium, but an unknown experimental factor could not be ruled out. In the study, 150 to 200 TCR beta chains were listed as associated with cytomegalovirus. Because counts were too low, fewer than 20 rarely observed V segments, including chromosome 9 orphons, were excluded from the earlier analysis of several hundred of the donors.

The CDR3 goes from the cysteine to the phenylalanine over 14 residues. Kept here is only the CDR3 DNA, which spans 42 bases and is read in frame from base 1. For CDR1 and CDR2, the germline V gene (reference sequence) lists PRHDT and FYEKMQ. V loses 2 bases of germline sequence and J loses 2 bases, and the interval between the two ends is 10 bases. The library came from the immunoSEQ multiplex PCR assay. For the multiplex PCR, a mixture combining 60 forward primers for TCR Vbeta segments and 13 reverse primers for TCR Jbeta segments was used. A multiplex PCR assay on genomic DNA amplified the CDR3 region of rearranged TCR beta genes. The amplified TCR beta libraries were sequenced on the Illumina HiSeq System as 87-base-pair reads. On the study's bioinformatics: A later analysis counted 75 million to 100 million unique TCR beta chains across the 690 or so repertoires, and roughly 9.9 million of these chains were shared by at least two donors. Raw reads were error-corrected and collapsed into unique sequences with a nearest-neighbor algorithm that merged closely related sequences to remove PCR and sequencing errors. To assign V, D and J gene segments, CDR3 sequences were aligned to IMGT reference sequences. For a sequence to be retained, a match of at least six nucleotides to both a V gene segment and a J gene segment was required. Rearrangements were classified as productive when the CDR3 lacked stop codons and remained in frame with V and J, and all other rearrangements were classified as non-productive. Following IMGT convention, CDR3 was defined as the stretch from the second conserved V-encoded cysteine to the conserved J-encoded phenylalanine. The earlier analysis of about 570 of the donors excluded any sequence lacking an unambiguous match to a single V gene segment. An earlier analysis of a few hundred of the donors called V segments functional above 56.7% productive rearrangements and segregating when the between-donor standard deviation exceeded 5%. A statistical classification framework was built to diagnose cytomegalovirus status from the catalog of TCR beta chain sequences. A later analysis assigned V and J genes by comparing TCR nucleotide sequences with IMGT/GENE-DB human TR gene sequences. A later analysis assigned CDR3 sequences and most-parsimonious VDJ recombination scenarios with the TCRdist pipeline. In a later analysis, each TCR beta chain was defined by its CDR3 amino acid sequence together with its V-gene family, and reads without a unique V-gene family were excluded. In a later analysis, some 600 highly shared, low-generation-probability nucleotide sequences were removed to address suspected cross-contamination and a sequencing artifact. In a later analysis, a clonal expansion index was calculated for each public chain from normalized within-repertoire ranks of inferred template counts. In a later analysis, generation probabilities were computed using a VDJ recombination model fitted to out-of-frame rearrangements, and the results were checked against IGoR. In a later analysis, TCR-TCR, TCR-HLA and TCR-CMV co-occurrence was scored with hypergeometric tests, and a repertoire-size bias correction was applied to TCR pairs. In a later analysis, false discovery rates were estimated by permuting HLA or CMV assignments 20 times. In a later analysis, co-occurring TCRs were grouped using DBSCAN, and TCRdist sequence similarity was added for clustering within HLA-allele-positive subsets. Co-occurrence clustering excluded repertoires with fewer than 30,000 or more than 120,000 public chains, plus five with anomalous nucleotide sharing. TCRdb carries this immuneACCESS record with in-frame sequences only. Its versions omit some clonotypes, under half of them owing to an unresolved V gene in the studies checked, with the rest unexplained. The V and J calls and clone size come from that table; D and trimming were worked out from the DNA. The sample includes approximately 180,000 clones, with roughly 90% observed a single time. The ten largest clonotypes hold around 0.21% of the sample.

The V and J genes are TRBV13 and TRBJ2-7, and possibly TRBD2, on 5 matching bases. Sequences were obtained from PBMCs. This TCR was sampled from a girl in the first two years of life in good health and CMV-seronegative. The sequenced DNA is TGTGCCAGCAGCTTAATGGGGAGCCCCTACGAGCAGTACTTC. Translation gives CASSLMGSPYEQYF.